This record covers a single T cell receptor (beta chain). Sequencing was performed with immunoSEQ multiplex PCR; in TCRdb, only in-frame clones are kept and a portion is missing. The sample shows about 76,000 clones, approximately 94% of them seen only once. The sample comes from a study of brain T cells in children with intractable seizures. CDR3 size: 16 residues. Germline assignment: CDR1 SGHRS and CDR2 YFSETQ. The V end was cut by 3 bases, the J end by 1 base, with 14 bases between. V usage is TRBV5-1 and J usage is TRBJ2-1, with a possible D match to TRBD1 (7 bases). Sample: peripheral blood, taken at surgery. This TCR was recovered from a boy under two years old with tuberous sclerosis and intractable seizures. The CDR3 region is CASSWGGTASYNEQFF. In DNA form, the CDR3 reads TGCGCCAGCAGCTGGGGCGGGACAGCTTCCTACAATGAGCAGTTCTTC.